This TCR beta chain was obtained from a study of OX40 agonist ivuxolimab in advanced cancers. Background on the whole study: Ivuxolimab, which targeted the costimulatory receptor OX40 (CD134), was an agonistic, fully human IgG2 monoclonal antibody. Intravenous ivuxolimab was administered to patients every 2 weeks at six dose levels: 0.01, 0.1, 0.3, 1.5, 3 and 10 mg/kg. Of the roughly 50 dose-escalation patients, hepatocellular carcinoma was present in about 20, melanoma in around 15, renal cell carcinoma in 9 and head and neck cancer in 9. The dose-escalation cohort was 82.7% male with a mean age of approximately 59 years, ranging from roughly 20 to 85. Prior anti-PD-1, anti-PD-L1 or anti-CTLA-4 therapy was permitted, and checkpoint inhibitors had been received by around 39% of dose-escalation patients. Partial responses occurred in three dose-escalation patients: two with cutaneous melanoma and one with hepatocellular carcinoma. The point of sequencing TCRbeta in the periphery was to test whether ivuxolimab changed TCR sequence diversity and drove clonal T-cell expansion. The paper covers the monotherapy dose-escalation part of the phase I ivuxolimab trial, which included N of about 56 patients. Beyond this particular receptor, the publication reports: The antigen specificity of the clonally expanded peripheral T cells was not determined. Low levels of normalized T-cell clonal expansion were also seen in some patients who did not respond. At doses of 0.1 to 3.0 mg/kg, clonal expansion of both CD4+ and CD8+ T cells in blood was seen between baseline and week 6. In partial responders in the 0.1-3.0 mg/kg groups, normalized peripheral clonal expansion was found to be among the lowest, especially among CD8+ T cells. On average, CD8+ T cells showed more expanded clones than CD4+ T cells after ivuxolimab.

Patients with a history of autoimmune disease or receiving systemic immunosuppression were excluded from the trial. In every dose cohort, peripheral blood was drawn for TCR sequencing at baseline, cycle 4 day 1, and cycle 7 day 1. Samples were obtained from an open-label, multicenter, first-in-human phase I dose-escalation trial of ivuxolimab. Adults with locally advanced or metastatic melanoma, renal cell carcinoma, hepatocellular carcinoma or head and neck squamous cell carcinoma were enrolled in the trial. Before TCR sequencing, CD4+ T cells and CD8+ T cells were sorted from peripheral blood as separate populations. With respect to this clone: Its antigen is unknown. No base quality information exists; no much larger clone differs at one position.

Genomic DNA was isolated from the sorted cells so that the TCRbeta CDR3 region could be sequenced. The immunoSEQ Assay was used to sequence the TCRbeta CDR3 regions. TCRdb retrieved this table from immuneACCESS and kept in-frame rearrangements only. Not all clones are present; in checked studies, unresolved V genes account for under half, and no reason is known for the remainder. Here the sample has fewer than 85,000 clones; 85% to 90% occur a single time. Roughly 9.8% of the sample is held by the ten biggest clonotypes. Specimen: CD4+ or CD8+ T cells sorted from blood, collected in a trial of the OX40 agonist ivuxolimab. This sequence was found in an adult with an advanced solid tumor such as melanoma, head and neck, liver or kidney cancer.

The CDR3 reads as follows: CASSDDGRGGEFF. The nucleotide sequence reads as follows: TGCGCCAGCAGTGATGACGGGAGAGGGGGAGAGTTCTTC. The sequence links TRBV10-1 to TRBJ2-1; the D call is possibly TRBD1 or TRBD2, each sharing 6 bases. Deletion took 3 bases off V and 14 bases off J, with a span of 17 bases between the germline ends. The CDR1 and CDR2 encoded by the germline V gene (reference sequence) are WNHNN and SYGVQD. The cysteine opens and the phenylalanine closes a CDR3 of 13 amino acids. Of the read, only the CDR3 DNA is kept; its 39 bases are in frame from base 1.